This entry lists 4 T cell receptor beta chains sequenced from one sample in a study of blood T cell repertoires in COVID-19. The data were produced by immunoSEQ multiplex PCR, yet TCRdb's version contains in-frame clones alone and is incomplete. Counted here are about 160,000 clones, around 82% occurring once; the ten biggest clones make up roughly 1.1%. Specimen: peripheral blood. These receptors were taken from a man between 60 and 75 years old who had recovered from COVID-19.

This sequence joins TRBV18 and TRBJ2-7; 8 positions agree with TRBD1. Germline V gene sequence: CDR1 KGHSH, CDR2 LQKENI. The trim removed 5 bases at V and 0 bases at J, leaving 15 bases unmatched. This CDR3 has 18 residues. This CDR3 reads CASSIHRGREGYSYEQYF. The CDR3 nucleotides read TGTGCCAGCTCAATACACAGGGGGAGAGAGGGGTACTCCTACGAGCAGTACTTC.

The rearrangement joins TRBV7-8 to TRBJ2-3; a possible D gene is TRBD2 (5 bases). This CDR3 contains 16 residues. Germline assignment: CDR1 SGHVS and CDR2 FQNEAQ. V gave up 5 bases and J gave up 3 bases, with 18 bases separating them. CDR3 amino acids: CASSPELELTTDTQYF. CDR3 in DNA: TGTGCCAGCAGCCCAGAACTAGAGCTGACGACAGATACGCAGTATTTT. The full variable domain, its missing parts supplied by reference TRBV7-8 and TRBJ2-3, is GAGVSQSPRYKVAKRGQDVALRCDPISGHVSLFWYQQALGQGPEFLTYFQNEAQLDKSGLPSDRFFAERPEGSVSTLKIQRTQQEDSAVYLCASSPELELTTDTQYFGPGTRLTVL.

The chain couples TRBV7-2 to TRBJ2-1; 8 bases fit TRBD2. The CDR3 has 14 residues. Per germline, CDR1 SGHTA and CDR2 FQGNSA. Trimming cost V 4 bases and J 7 bases; bases outside gene matches: 6. The CDR3 spells CASSSWGGGNEQFF. Written as DNA, the CDR3 is TGTGCCAGCAGCTCATGGGGCGGGGGGAATGAGCAGTTCTTC.

The J gene is TRBJ1-1, the V gene TRBV12-3 or TRBV12-4; D not certain. This CDR3 is built from 13 residues. The V gene lost 1 base and the J gene lost 6 bases, with 9 bases spanning the gap. Here the CDR3 DNA reads TGTGCCAGCAGTTTAGGTGGAGGCCCTGAAGCTTTCTTT. Translation: CASSLGGGPEAFF.